Listed here are 28 T cell receptor beta chains from one sample, sequenced in a study of T cell responses to AZD1222 COVID-19 vaccine. The method was immunoSEQ multiplex PCR; TCRdb's version includes in-frame clones alone and lacks a portion of them. The sample consists of 75,000 to 95,000 clones, about nine tenths of them appearing once. This specimen consisted of peripheral blood, obtained 28 days after the second AZD1222 dose. The receptors were gathered from an adult who received the AZD1222 COVID-19 vaccine.

The J gene is TRBJ1-2, the V gene TRBV6-2 or TRBV6-3; 9 positions agree with TRBD1. This CDR3 spans 14 amino acids. Germline V CDR1 and CDR2: MNHEY, SVGEGT. The V and J ends lost 2 bases and 6 bases, in that order; junction bases with no gene match: 4. The CDR3 reads CASSYPQGADGYTF. The CDR3 DNA follows: TGTGCCAGCAGTTACCCACAGGGGGCGGATGGCTACACCTTC.

The V call is TRBV4-2, the J call TRBJ2-5; D is perhaps TRBD2 (6 bases). In germline, CDR1 is LGHNA, CDR2 YNFKEQ. CDR3 size: 11 residues. Trimming removed 0 bases at V and 14 bases at J, with 10 bases between. The CDR3 loop is CASSQDSSVYF. Written as DNA, the CDR3 is TGTGCCAGCAGCCAAGATTCTAGCGTTTACTTC.

This chain joins TRBV4-3 and TRBJ1-4; D remains unclear. Germline V gene sequence: CDR1 LGHNA, CDR2 YSLEER. There are 15 residues in the CDR3. Trimming removed 0 bases at V and 5 bases at J, with 10 bases between. The DNA for the CDR3 is TGCGCCAGCAGCCAAGATTCGGGGAGAAATGAAAAACTGTTTTTT. Encoded protein: CASSQDSGRNEKLFF.

The genes are TRBV11-2 and TRBJ2-2; no firm D call. Germline V gene sequence: CDR1 SGHAT, CDR2 FQNNGV. V dropped 0 bases and J dropped 9 bases, with 11 bases sitting between them. The CDR3 runs 14 residues. CDR3 coding DNA: TGTGCCAGCAGCTTAGATCTCCAATCCCGGGAGCTGTTTTTT. Protein product: CASSLDLQSRELFF.

This sequence joins TRBV15 and TRBJ1-1; TRBD1 agrees at 7 bases. Germline-derived CDR1 and CDR2 are LNHNV and YYDKDF (reference sequence). The trim removed 5 bases at V and 0 bases at J, leaving 6 bases unmatched. The CDR3 is 15 residues long. The DNA of the CDR3 is TGTGCCACCAGCGGCGGGACAGCCATGAACACTGAAGCTTTCTTT. Amino acids: CATSGGTAMNTEAFF. The full variable domain, with the rest looked up from reference TRBV15 and TRBJ1-1, is DAMVIQNPRYQVTQFGKPVTLSCSQTLNHNVMYWYQQKSSQAPKLLFHYYDKDFNNEADTPDNFQSRRPNTSFCFLDIRSPGLGDTAMYLCATSGGTAMNTEAFFGQGTRLTVV.

This clone was seen just once. This chain connects TRBV5-8 to TRBJ1-2; D gene ambiguous. The ends were cut back, 5 bases at V and 3 bases at J, with 20 bases in the middle. This CDR3 comprises 16 residues. The germline CDR1 and CDR2 sequences are SGHTS and YDEGEE. The CDR3 bases are TGTGCCAGCAGACCCCCTCTTCGCTTGAGCCACTATGGCTACACCTTC. Amino acid sequence: CASRPPLRLSHYGYTF. Based on the CDR3 plus reference TRBV5-8 and TRBJ1-2, the full variable domain is EAGVTQSPTHLIKTRGQQATLRCSPISGHTSVYWYQQALGLGLQFLLWYDEGEERNRGNFPPRFSGRQFPNYSSELNVNALELEDSALYLCASRPPLRLSHYGYTFGSGTRLTVV.

The chain has TRBV20-1 and TRBJ1-1; 8 bases are shared with TRBD1. The CDR3 is made up of 15 amino acids. Looked up from germline, CDR1 is DFQATT and CDR2 is SNEGSKA (reference sequence). The V and J ends lost 3 bases and 1 base, in that order; junction bases with no gene match: 7. The CDR3 sequence is CSASPSDRGNTEAFF. In nucleotides, the CDR3 is TGCAGTGCTAGTCCCTCTGACAGGGGGAACACTGAAGCTTTCTTT.

The chain carries TRBV14 and TRBJ2-5; D is undetermined. The ends were cut back, 2 bases at V and 5 bases at J, with 3 bases in the middle. This CDR3 is built from 11 residues. Germline values: CDR1 SGHDN, CDR2 FVKESK. The DNA for the CDR3 is TGTGCCAGCAGCCAATCCGAGACCCAGTACTTC. This gives the protein CASSQSETQYF.

This rearrangement joins TRBV7-2 to TRBJ1-1; D is undetermined. The CDR3 has 12 residues. V was shortened by 1 base and J by 6 bases, with 6 bases between the two germline ends. The germline V gene encodes CDR1 SGHTA and CDR2 FQGNSA. The CDR3 DNA reads as TGTGCCAGCAGCTTAGGGCACCCTGAAGCTTTCTTT. Its protein is CASSLGHPEAFF.

This chain joins TRBV9 and TRBJ2-2; no definite D call. The V end was cut by 8 bases, the J end by 0 bases, with 11 bases between. The germline gives CDR1 SGDLS, CDR2 YYNGEE. CDR3 length: 14 residues. CDR3 nucleotide sequence: TGTGCCAGTAGGTCCCCGGCGAACACCGGGGAGCTGTTTTTT. This encodes CASRSPANTGELFF.

J is TRBJ2-1 and V is TRBV19, with TRBD1 as a possible D gene (6 bases). The V gene lost 8 bases and the J gene lost 0 bases, with 8 bases spanning the gap. The CDR3 loop spans 13 amino acids. CDR1 and CDR2 from the germline V gene are LNHDA and SQIVND (reference sequence). The CDR3 DNA follows: TGTGCCAGTGGGGGCGTCTCCTACAATGAGCAGTTCTTC. Its protein product is CASGGVSYNEQFF.

The chain carries TRBV2 and TRBJ2-1; 7 nucleotides match TRBD2. Looked up from germline, CDR1 is SNHLY and CDR2 is FYNNEI. V was pared by 4 bases and J by 0 bases, with 18 bases of the junction left unmatched. CDR3 length equals 20 residues. As DNA, the CDR3 is TGTGCCAGCAGTGTTCCTCTAAGGGCTAGCGGTTTGAGCTCCTACAATGAGCAGTTCTTC. Translating it yields CASSVPLRASGLSSYNEQFF.

This chain uses TRBV28 with TRBJ1-1; tentatively, D is TRBD1 (5 bases). V was pared by 7 bases and J by 2 bases, with 14 bases between. The CDR3 extends over 14 amino acids. Germline assignment: CDR1 MDHEN and CDR2 SYDVKM. CDR3 sequence (DNA): TGTGCCAGCACCCTTGGGGGTGAAAACACTGAAGCTTTCTTT. Amino acid sequence: CASTLGGENTEAFF.

The V and J genes are TRBV7-6 and TRBJ2-1; 10 bases fit TRBD2. With V trimmed by 1 base and J by 4 bases, 10 bases remained unmatched. Germline CDR1 is SGHVS and CDR2 is FNYEAQ. The CDR3 totals 18 residues. This CDR3 reads CASSLVVTSGESYNEQFF. In DNA, the CDR3 is TGTGCCAGCAGCTTAGTAGTCACTAGCGGGGAGTCATACAATGAGCAGTTCTTC. Complete variable domain (other parts from reference TRBV7-6 and TRBJ2-1): GAGVSQSPRYKVTKRGQDVALRCDPISGHVSLYWYRQALGQGPEFLTYFNYEAQQDKSGLPNDRFSAERPEGSISTLTIQRTEQRDSAMYRCASSLVVTSGESYNEQFFGPGTRLTVL.

This clone was counted only a few times. J is TRBJ2-1 and V is TRBV4-1, with TRBD2 matching over 11 bases. V lost 1 base and J lost 4; bases outside the gene matches: 6. Germline-derived CDR1 and CDR2 are MGHRA and YSYEKL. This CDR3 spans 17 amino acids. CDR3 sequence reads: CASSQVASGGIYNEQFF. CDR3 nucleotide sequence: TGCGCCAGCAGCCAAGTAGCTAGCGGGGGGATTTACAATGAGCAGTTCTTC.

As DNA, the CDR3 is TGTGCCAGCAGTTTACCAGACAGGGACTACGAGCAGTACTTC. It is translated as CASSLPDRDYEQYF. The chain joins TRBV28 to TRBJ2-7, with TRBD1 matching 7 bases. CDR1 MDHEN and CDR2 SYDVKM come from the germline V gene. The V segment lost 2 bases and the J segment 3 bases; nucleotides outside the gene matches: 4. CDR3 length equals 14 residues.

CDR3 protein: CASSGLDSPYEQYF. For the CDR3, the DNA is TGTGCCAGCTCAGGTTTGGACAGCCCCTACGAGCAGTACTTC. The gene calls are TRBV18 and TRBJ2-7; perhaps TRBD1 as D (6 bases). The CDR3 is made up of 14 amino acids. Germline V gene data show CDR1 as KGHSH and CDR2 as LQKENI. V was clipped by 5 bases and J by 2 bases, with 13 bases between them.

The chain has TRBV6-2 or TRBV6-3 and TRBJ2-7; D is unresolved. CDR1 is MNHEY, CDR2 SVGEGT, per germline. CDR3 length: 12 amino acids. Trimming pared 0 bases from V and 5 bases from J, leaving 5 bases between. The CDR3 DNA reads TGTGCCAGCAGTTACTCGTCGGACGAGCAGTACTTC. Translating gives CASSYSSDEQYF.

V and J are TRBV12-3 or TRBV12-4 and TRBJ1-1; D not resolved. Between the trimmed V and J ends, which lost 6 bases and 8 bases, there was a span of 10 bases. This CDR3 contains 11 residues. The chain's CDR3 is CASSRTTEAFF. CDR3 nucleotides: TGTGCCAGCAGCCGCACAACCGAAGCTTTCTTT.

The gene calls are TRBV19 and TRBJ2-1; the D gene is possibly TRBD2 (6 bases). The length of the CDR3 is 13 residues. V was pared by 6 bases and J by 9 bases, with 15 bases between. Germline CDR1 and CDR2: LNHDA and SQIVND (reference sequence). The chain's CDR3 is CASSGTLVGEQFF. The CDR3 DNA follows: TGTGCCAGTAGCGGGACTCTAGTTGGTGAGCAGTTCTTC. Full variable domain (outside the CDR3, taken from reference TRBV19 and TRBJ2-1): DGGITQSPKYLFRKEGQNVTLSCEQNLNHDAMYWYRQDPGQGLRLIYYSQIVNDFQKGDIAEGYSVSREKKESFPLTVTSAQKNPTAFYLCASSGTLVGEQFFGPGTRLTVL.

This clone was seen only once. The gene calls are TRBV7-9 and TRBJ1-4; D is uncertain. The ends were cut back, 0 bases at V and 7 bases at J, with 6 bases in the middle. Germline V CDR1 and CDR2: SEHNR, FQNEAQ (reference sequence). The CDR3 sequence is 13 residues long. CDR3 nucleotides: TGTGCCAGCAGCTTAGCCACCGGTGAAAAACTGTTTTTT. It translates to CASSLATGEKLFF.

V is TRBV27 and J is TRBJ1-5; D remains unclear. The CDR3 has 16 amino acids. V lost 3 bases, J lost 0 bases, and 12 bases lay in between. The germline CDR1 and CDR2 sequences are MNHEY and SMNVEV (reference sequence). As DNA, the CDR3 is TGTGCCAGCAGTTTTGGTGGCAGGTTTAGCAATCAGCCCCAGCATTTT. Its protein is CASSFGGRFSNQPQHF.

The rearrangement uses TRBV28 and TRBJ2-2; D uncertain. Germline CDR1 and CDR2: MDHEN and SYDVKM. The CDR3 extends over 13 amino acids. V lost 8 bases to trimming and J lost 2 bases, with 9 bases between them. CDR3 residues: CASVSTNTGELFF. CDR3 nucleotide sequence: TGTGCCAGCGTTTCAACAAACACCGGGGAGCTGTTTTTT.

The gene calls are TRBV25-1 and TRBJ1-2, with 9 bases identical to TRBD1. This CDR3 spans 12 amino acids. The V gene end was trimmed by 7 bases and the J gene end by 6 bases; junction bases not matched to a gene: 3. Germline values: CDR1 MGHDK, CDR2 SYGVNS. The CDR3 sequence is CASTGTGNGYTF. The CDR3 region has the DNA TGTGCCAGCACTGGGACAGGGAATGGCTACACCTTC.

This chain joins TRBV6-5 and TRBJ1-5, with a weak D call TRBD1 (5 bases). The CDR3 runs 15 residues. Trimming took off 6 bases at V and 3 bases at J, with 15 bases between the two ends. From germline, CDR1 is MNHEY and CDR2 SVGAGI. The CDR3 loop is CASRPDSGFNQPQHF. The CDR3, as DNA: TGTGCCAGCAGGCCAGATTCAGGGTTCAATCAGCCCCAGCATTTT.

This clone has only one observation. This chain connects TRBV15 to TRBJ2-7; 7 bases line up with TRBD1. Germline V lookup: CDR1 LNHNV, CDR2 YYDKDF (reference sequence). There are 14 residues in the CDR3. V was pared by 0 bases and J by 2 bases, with 1 base of the junction left unmatched. DNA for the CDR3: TGTGCCACCAGCAGAGAAAGGGGGCCCTACGAGCAGTACTTC. Protein product: CATSRERGPYEQYF.

The chain uses TRBV5-4 and TRBJ1-3; D may be TRBD1 (6 bases). In germline, CDR1 is SGHNT, CDR2 YYREEE (reference sequence). The V end was cut by 4 bases, the J end by 4 bases, with 15 bases between. CDR3 length: 15 amino acids. The CDR3 bases are TGTGCCAGCAGCACCCGGGACACTTCAGGAAACACCATATATTTT. Translating it yields CASSTRDTSGNTIYF. Variable domain in full (rest from reference TRBV5-4 and TRBJ1-3): ETGVTQSPTHLIKTRGQQVTLRCSSQSGHNTVSWYQQALGQGPQFIFQYYREEENGRGNFPPRFSGLQFPNYSSELNVNALELDDSALYLCASSTRDTSGNTIYFGEGSWLTVV.

V gene TRBV5-6 combines with J gene TRBJ2-7; 8 positions agree with TRBD1. CDR1 SGHDT and CDR2 YYEEEE come from the germline V gene. This CDR3 is built from 15 residues. Losses at the gene ends were 3 bases for V and 3 bases for J; bases not matched to a gene: 8. CDR3 nucleotide sequence: TGTGCCAGCAGCTCAAACGGACAGGGAAGCTACGAGCAGTACTTC. This encodes CASSSNGQGSYEQYF.